The 11 T cell receptor beta chains below were found in one sample sequenced in a study of vaccination and CD4 T cells after COVID-19 (dated by TCRdb to the early 2020s). Antigens for these TCRs are unknown. Library method: PCR. The reads were generated on an Illumina iSeq 100. DNA from cultured CD4+ T cells underwent TCR sequencing with the Oncomine TCR Beta short-read assay at the Johns Hopkins FTIC core. Through fastp at Q25 and MiXCR, TCRdb rebuilt clones from the public reads, retaining in-frame beta chains. Rows merge per CDR3 protein into single entries with the most common DNA and genes. Within this sample are around 19,000 distinct CDR3 sequences, with approximately 50% of them counted one time only. Roughly 4% of the sample is in the top ten clones. Taken with the paper, the label for treatment or condition translates to: roughly 11-day PBMC culture with coronavirus spike peptide pools or control peptides (ViraFEST assay).

The sample taken for sequencing was CD4+ T cells from blood, cultured in vitro. These receptors were obtained from a human donor who had recovered from COVID-19.

This chain connects TRBV19 to TRBJ1-6, with 8 bases that match TRBD1. J was trimmed by 9 bases and V by 5 bases; bases with no gene match: 6. From germline, CDR1 is LNHDA and CDR2 SQIVND (reference sequence). The CDR3 has 14 residues. CDR3 loop: CASSPRDRSSPLHF. The CDR3 DNA reads as TGTGCCAGTAGTCCCCGGGACAGGAGTTCACCCCTCCACTTT.

The chain recombines TRBV29-1 with TRBJ1-2; unclear D gene. This CDR3 spans 13 amino acids. The V end was cut by 6 bases, the J end by 6 bases, with 17 bases between. The V gene's germline CDR1 is SQVTM and CDR2 ANQGSEA. The CDR3 protein is CSVRLPYRDGYTF. The CDR3 DNA sequence: TGCAGCGTCCGACTCCCTTATAGGGATGGCTACACCTTC.

V gene TRBV10-1 combines with J gene TRBJ1-1, with 9 bases that match TRBD1. CDR1 and CDR2 from the germline V gene are WNHNN and SYGVQD (reference sequence). The V gene end was trimmed by 5 bases and the J gene end by 1 base; junction bases not matched to a gene: 5. The CDR3 loop spans 15 amino acids. CDR3 residues: CASSPGTGRNTEAFF. The CDR3 DNA sequence: TGCGCCAGCAGTCCCGGGACAGGGCGGAACACTGAAGCTTTCTTT.

This chain connects TRBV20-1 to TRBJ2-1; D might be TRBD2 (5 bases). Trimming left V 1 base short and J 2 bases short, with 15 bases between. The CDR3 contains 16 residues. Germline-derived CDR1 and CDR2 are DFQATT and SNEGSKA (reference sequence). CDR3 nucleotide sequence: TGCAGTGCTAGAGCGAAGGAGGCGAGCGCCTACAATGAGCAGTTCTTC. Its protein is CSARAKEASAYNEQFF.

The rearrangement joins TRBV28 to TRBJ1-2; 10 positions match TRBD1. The CDR3 totals 14 residues. V was pared by 7 bases and J by 9 bases, with 11 bases of the junction left unmatched. The germline V gene has CDR1 MDHEN and CDR2 SYDVKM. The CDR3 bases are TGTGCCAGCACCAGACAGGGGGCATCGGTTAGCTACACCTTC. Translating it yields CASTRQGASVSYTF.

The CDR3: CASSLRGMIYEQYF. For the CDR3, the DNA is TGTGCCAGCAGTTTAAGGGGGATGATTTACGAGCAGTACTTC. The chain has TRBV27 and TRBJ2-7; TRBD1 might be the D (6 bases). CDR1 is MNHEY and CDR2 is SMNVEV in the germline V gene (reference sequence). CDR3 length equals 14 residues. Trimming cost V 2 bases and J 4 bases, with 12 bases left between them.

The V call is TRBV19, the J call TRBJ1-5, with a weak D call TRBD1 (5 bases). V lost 6 bases, J lost 0 bases, and 18 bases lay in between. Germline values: CDR1 LNHDA, CDR2 SQIVND (reference sequence). The CDR3 spans 17 residues. The CDR3 sequence is CASSIAPRGISNQPQHF. CDR3 coding DNA: TGTGCCAGTAGCATCGCCCCTAGGGGAATTAGCAATCAGCCCCAGCATTTT.

This clonotype was observed a single time. The chain employs TRBV20-1 and TRBJ1-5; 8 bases fit TRBD1. Germline CDR1 and CDR2: DFQATT and SNEGSKA (reference sequence). V gave up 5 bases and J gave up 6 bases; unmatched junction bases: 12. The CDR3 covers 15 residues. The CDR3: CSAGGKDRVTQPQHF. CDR3 sequence (DNA): TGCAGTGCTGGGGGAAAGGACAGGGTAACTCAGCCCCAGCATTTT.

Only a few counts were recorded for this clonotype. The chain links TRBV20-1 to TRBJ1-6, with D possibly being TRBD1 (6 bases). V was cut by 6 bases and J by 0 bases, with 12 bases left in between. This CDR3 region has 15 residues. The V gene's germline CDR1 is DFQATT and CDR2 SNEGSKA (reference sequence). DNA for the CDR3: TGCAGTGCCCGGGACACGAGCTCCTATAATTCACCCCTCCACTTT. It codes for CSARDTSSYNSPLHF.

The chain links TRBV7-6 to TRBJ1-1; 7 nucleotides match TRBD1. After removal of 3 bases from V and 7 bases from J, the junction contained 2 bases not matched to a gene. CDR3 length: 12 amino acids. Germline V CDR1 and CDR2: SGHVS, FNYEAQ. CDR3 sequence (DNA): TGTGCCAGCAGCTTTCAGGGGGATGAAGCTTTCTTT. Translation gives CASSFQGDEAFF. The complete variable domain, with remaining parts taken from reference TRBV7-6 and TRBJ1-1, reads GAGVSQSPRYKVTKRGQDVALRCDPISGHVSLYWYRQALGQGPEFLTYFNYEAQQDKSGLPNDRFSAERPEGSISTLTIQRTEQRDSAMYRCASSFQGDEAFFGQGTRLTVV.

In its sample, this clonotype was seen a few times. The V gene is TRBV20-1, the J gene TRBJ1-5, with D hard to call. Germline values: CDR1 DFQATT, CDR2 SNEGSKA (reference sequence). The CDR3 spans 13 residues. V gave up 1 base and J gave up 2 bases, with 6 bases separating them. CDR3 nucleotide sequence: TGCAGTGCTAGAGTTGGCGGCAATCAGCCCCAGCATTTT. Translating gives CSARVGGNQPQHF.